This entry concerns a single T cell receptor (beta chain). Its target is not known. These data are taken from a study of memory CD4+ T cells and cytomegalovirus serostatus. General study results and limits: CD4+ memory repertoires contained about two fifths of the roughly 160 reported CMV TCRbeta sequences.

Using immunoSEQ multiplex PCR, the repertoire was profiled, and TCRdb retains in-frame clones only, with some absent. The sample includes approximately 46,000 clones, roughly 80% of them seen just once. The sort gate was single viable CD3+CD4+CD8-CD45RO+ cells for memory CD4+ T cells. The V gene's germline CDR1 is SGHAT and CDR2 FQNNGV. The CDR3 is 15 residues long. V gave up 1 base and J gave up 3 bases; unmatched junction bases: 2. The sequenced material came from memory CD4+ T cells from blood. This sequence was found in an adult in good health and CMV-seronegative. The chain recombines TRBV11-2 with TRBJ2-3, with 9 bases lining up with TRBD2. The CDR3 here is CASSLASGATDTQYF. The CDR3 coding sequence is TGTGCCAGCAGCTTAGCTAGCGGGGCGACAGATACGCAGTATTTT.